This T cell receptor (beta chain) was retrieved from a study of T cells in Graves' hyperthyroidism and ophthalmopathy. Study-level findings and limits: Most clonotypes expanded in the thyroid (above 0.001) were also present in blood.

Clinical symptoms, serum thyroxine, TRAb, thyroid ultrasound and orbital computed tomography established diagnosis. Amplified TCR beta CDR3 regions derived from RNA transcripts. The primer set for the first-round RT-PCR of the TCR CDR3 was HTBI. TCRdb fed the multiplex PCR reads into MiXCR, producing one record per CDR3 protein. The sample contains fewer than 900,000 distinct CDR3 sequences, around 20% of which appear only once. The CDR3 runs to 17 residues. Trimming removed 0 bases at V and 0 bases at J, with 12 bases between. Germline V gene sequence: CDR1 MNHNS, CDR2 SASEGT. Only a few counts were recorded for this clonotype. The antigen is not known.

The chain recombines TRBV6-1 with TRBJ1-3; no firm D call. Input material: blood. The sequence was obtained from a woman aged 45-65 years with Graves' hyperthyroidism that later progressed to Graves' ophthalmopathy. As DNA, the CDR3 is TGTGCCAGCAGTGAAGCAGTGGCGCAGACCTCTGGAAACACCATATATTTT. Translated: CASSEAVAQTSGNTIYF.